Listed below are T cell receptor beta chains from one sample, sequenced in a study of cytomegalovirus exposure and HLA in healthy donors. Generated by immunoSEQ multiplex PCR, the TCRdb table keeps only in-frame clones and is missing some. The table includes 150,000 to 200,000 clones, less than 85% detected once. Sequenced sample: PBMCs. These receptors originate from a male donor in good health and CMV-seronegative. CDR3s include the opening cysteine and the closing phenylalanine or tryptophan. The order of the fields is V gene, clone size, J gene, D gene, CDR3 DNA, CDR3 protein. A D gene is named only where the DNA matches it firmly. Clone size is given for some rows only: seen once, a few or many times, or a class if the clone is expanded.

v_call: TRBV2
clone_size: -
j_call: TRBJ2-7
d_call: TRBD2
cdr3_nt: TGTGCCAGCAGTGAGAATAGCGGGAACTCCTACGAGCAGTACTTC
cdr3_aa: CASSENSGNSYEQYF

v_call: TRBV9
clone_size: -
j_call: TRBJ2-7
d_call: TRBD1
cdr3_nt: TGTGCCAGCAGCCCCCAGTTGGACAGGGGCTACGAGCAGTACTTC
cdr3_aa: CASSPQLDRGYEQYF

v_call: TRBV11-1
clone_size: -
j_call: TRBJ1-5
d_call: -
cdr3_nt: TGTGCCAGCAGCCCGGGGGGTAGCAATCAGCCCCAGCATTTT
cdr3_aa: CASSPGGSNQPQHF

v_call: TRBV19
clone_size: -
j_call: TRBJ2-7
d_call: -
cdr3_nt: TGTGCCAGTAGTTCCTCCGGAGGTTACTACGAGCAGTACTTC
cdr3_aa: CASSSSGGYYEQYF

v_call: TRBV28
clone_size: -
j_call: TRBJ1-2
d_call: -
cdr3_nt: TGTGCCAGCAGTTTACAGGGAAGAGGCTACACCTTC
cdr3_aa: CASSLQGRGYTF

v_call: TRBV5-4
clone_size: -
j_call: TRBJ2-5
d_call: TRBD1
cdr3_nt: TGTGCCAGCAGCATTGGACAGGTACAAGAGACCCAGTACTTC
cdr3_aa: CASSIGQVQETQYF

v_call: TRBV4-3
clone_size: -
j_call: TRBJ2-7
d_call: -
cdr3_nt: TGCGCCAGCAGTAATGGGCCGGTCTACGAGCAGTACTTC
cdr3_aa: CASSNGPVYEQYF

v_call: TRBV5-1
clone_size: -
j_call: TRBJ2-5
d_call: TRBD2
cdr3_nt: TGCGCCAGCTCACACGGGGGGAAACCCCAAGAGACCCAGTACTTC
cdr3_aa: CASSHGGKPQETQYF

v_call: TRBV7-2
clone_size: -
j_call: TRBJ2-3
d_call: -
cdr3_nt: TGTGCCAGCAGCTTCCTAGATACGCAGTATTTT
cdr3_aa: CASSFLDTQYF

v_call: TRBV7-3
clone_size: -
j_call: TRBJ2-4
d_call: -
cdr3_nt: TGTGCCAGCAGCTTATATGGGGGCCTTGCCAAAAACATTCAGTACTTC
cdr3_aa: CASSLYGGLAKNIQYF

v_call: TRBV19
clone_size: -
j_call: TRBJ1-1
d_call: -
cdr3_nt: TGTGCCAGTCGACCCGGGAGGGCGCCATCAATTGAAGCTTTCTTT
cdr3_aa: CASRPGRAPSIEAFF

v_call: TRBV7-2
clone_size: -
j_call: TRBJ2-1
d_call: TRBD2
cdr3_nt: TGTGCCAGCAGCTTAGTAGCGGGAGGGCTCAATGAGCAGTTCTTC
cdr3_aa: CASSLVAGGLNEQFF

v_call: TRBV11-2
clone_size: -
j_call: TRBJ1-2
d_call: TRBD1
cdr3_nt: TGTGCCAGCAACTTTGGGACAGGGGGTTCCGGGGGCTACACCTTC
cdr3_aa: CASNFGTGGSGGYTF

v_call: TRBV7-2
clone_size: few
j_call: TRBJ2-6
d_call: TRBD1
cdr3_nt: TGTGCCAGCAGCCCCAGACAGGGACGGTCTGGGGCCAACGTCCTGACTTTC
cdr3_aa: CASSPRQGRSGANVLTF

v_call: TRBV28
clone_size: -
j_call: TRBJ1-1
d_call: -
cdr3_nt: TGTGCCAGCAGTTTATTGGGCAGTGAAGCTTTCTTT
cdr3_aa: CASSLLGSEAFF

v_call: TRBV10-3
clone_size: -
j_call: TRBJ2-7
d_call: TRBD1
cdr3_nt: TGTGCCATCCGAGCAGGGGGTGGAGAGCAGTACTTC
cdr3_aa: CAIRAGGGEQYF

v_call: TRBV6-5
clone_size: once
j_call: TRBJ1-4
d_call: -
cdr3_nt: TGTGCCAGCCGACAGGCGATGAATGAAAAACTGTTTTTT
cdr3_aa: CASRQAMNEKLFF

v_call: TRBV7-3
clone_size: once
j_call: TRBJ1-2
d_call: -
cdr3_nt: TGTGCCAGCAGCTTAATTGCGGCGAGTGCGTTCTATGGCTACACCTTC
cdr3_aa: CASSLIAASAFYGYTF

v_call: TRBV19
clone_size: -
j_call: TRBJ2-3
d_call: -
cdr3_nt: TGTGCCAGTAGTATCAGACAGGTTAGCACAGATACGCAGTATTTT
cdr3_aa: CASSIRQVSTDTQYF

v_call: TRBV6-1
clone_size: -
j_call: TRBJ2-3
d_call: TRBD1
cdr3_nt: TGTGCCAGCAGTGCCGGGACAGGAGACTTGTATACGCAGTATTTT
cdr3_aa: CASSAGTGDLYTQYF

v_call: TRBV19
clone_size: -
j_call: TRBJ2-7
d_call: TRBD1
cdr3_nt: TGTGCCAGTAGCATTGGGACAGAGAGCTCCTACGAGCAGTACTTC
cdr3_aa: CASSIGTESSYEQYF

v_call: TRBV10-3
clone_size: few
j_call: TRBJ2-6
d_call: TRBD2
cdr3_nt: TGTGCCATCAGTGAGTCCGGGAGGACTGGGGCCAACGTCCTGACTTTC
cdr3_aa: CAISESGRTGANVLTF

v_call: TRBV9
clone_size: -
j_call: TRBJ2-2
d_call: TRBD2
cdr3_nt: TGTGCCAGCAGCGTAGCCAGCGGGGGGGCCGCGAACACCGGGGAGCTGTTTTTT
cdr3_aa: CASSVASGGAANTGELFF

v_call: TRBV6-5
clone_size: -
j_call: TRBJ2-5
d_call: TRBD2
cdr3_nt: TGTGCCGGCAGTTTCCAGATGCTAGCGGAAGAGACCCAGTACTTC
cdr3_aa: CAGSFQMLAEETQYF

v_call: TRBV5-8
clone_size: -
j_call: TRBJ2-5
d_call: -
cdr3_nt: TGTGCCAGCAGCGCCGGGACAAGGGAAGAGACCCAGTACTTC
cdr3_aa: CASSAGTREETQYF

v_call: TRBV5-4
clone_size: -
j_call: TRBJ1-1
d_call: TRBD1
cdr3_nt: TGTGCCAGCAGCTCGGGACAGGGGGTAGTCACTGAAGCTTTCTTT
cdr3_aa: CASSSGQGVVTEAFF

v_call: TRBV6-1
clone_size: -
j_call: TRBJ1-3
d_call: -
cdr3_nt: TGTGCCAGCAGCGACAGCCAGATTTCTGGAAACACCATATATTTT
cdr3_aa: CASSDSQISGNTIYF

v_call: TRBV4-2
clone_size: -
j_call: TRBJ2-7
d_call: TRBD2
cdr3_nt: TGTGCCAGCAGCCAAGTTGGGACTAGCGGGTCTTACGAGCAGTACTTC
cdr3_aa: CASSQVGTSGSYEQYF

v_call: TRBV12-5
clone_size: -
j_call: TRBJ1-5
d_call: -
cdr3_nt: TGTGCTAGTGGTTTGGGGGCGATGAAAAGTCAGCCCCAGCATTTT
cdr3_aa: CASGLGAMKSQPQHF

v_call: TRBV10-1
clone_size: -
j_call: TRBJ2-2
d_call: -
cdr3_nt: TGCGCCAGCAGCGGGGCCCGGGACAAGAACACCGGGGAGCTGTTTTTT
cdr3_aa: CASSGARDKNTGELFF

v_call: TRBV5-4
clone_size: -
j_call: TRBJ2-4
d_call: -
cdr3_nt: TGTGCCAGCAGCTTGCCAGGCAGCAAAAACATTCAGTACTTC
cdr3_aa: CASSLPGSKNIQYF

v_call: TRBV19
clone_size: -
j_call: TRBJ1-1
d_call: TRBD1
cdr3_nt: TGTGCCACCAGGACAGGGGGCACTGAAGCTTTCTTT
cdr3_aa: CATRTGGTEAFF

v_call: TRBV28
clone_size: once
j_call: TRBJ2-2
d_call: TRBD2
cdr3_nt: TGTGCCAGCACCCCAATCGGACTAGCGGGAGTAGGGCCTGGGAGCACCGGGGAGCTGTTTTTT
cdr3_aa: CASTPIGLAGVGPGSTGELFF

v_call: TRBV2
clone_size: -
j_call: TRBJ1-1
d_call: TRBD1
cdr3_nt: TGTGCCAGCCACGGACAGGGCGGGTTCGGGAACACTGAAGCTTTCTTT
cdr3_aa: CASHGQGGFGNTEAFF

v_call: TRBV18
clone_size: -
j_call: TRBJ1-3
d_call: TRBD1
cdr3_nt: TGTGCCAGCTCACCCTGGACAGGGGATGGAAACACCATATATTTT
cdr3_aa: CASSPWTGDGNTIYF

v_call: TRBV11-2
clone_size: -
j_call: TRBJ2-7
d_call: TRBD1
cdr3_nt: TGTGCCAGCAGCTTCCGGGACAGGACCTACGAGCAGTACTTC
cdr3_aa: CASSFRDRTYEQYF

v_call: TRBV2
clone_size: -
j_call: TRBJ2-1
d_call: -
cdr3_nt: TGTGCCAGCAATAACGAGGGGGGGGTCGATGAGCAGTTCTTC
cdr3_aa: CASNNEGGVDEQFF

v_call: TRBV5-1
clone_size: -
j_call: TRBJ2-7
d_call: TRBD2
cdr3_nt: TGCGCCAGCAGCTTGGACCCTAGCGGGAGGTTCTACGAGCAGTACTTC
cdr3_aa: CASSLDPSGRFYEQYF